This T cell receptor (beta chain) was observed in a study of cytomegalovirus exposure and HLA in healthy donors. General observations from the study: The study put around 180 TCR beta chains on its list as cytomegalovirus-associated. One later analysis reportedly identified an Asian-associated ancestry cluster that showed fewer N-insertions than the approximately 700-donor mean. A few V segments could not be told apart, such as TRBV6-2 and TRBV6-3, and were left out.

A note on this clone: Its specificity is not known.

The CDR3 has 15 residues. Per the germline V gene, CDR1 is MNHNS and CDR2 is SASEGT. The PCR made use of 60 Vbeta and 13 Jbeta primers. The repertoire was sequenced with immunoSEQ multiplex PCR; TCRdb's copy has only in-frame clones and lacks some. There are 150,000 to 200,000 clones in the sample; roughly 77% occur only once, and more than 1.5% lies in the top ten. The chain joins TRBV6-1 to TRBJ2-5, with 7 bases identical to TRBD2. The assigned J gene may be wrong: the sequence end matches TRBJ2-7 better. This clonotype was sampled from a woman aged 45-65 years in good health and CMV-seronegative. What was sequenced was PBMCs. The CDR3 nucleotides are TGTGCCAGCAGTGAGACTCGGGACTACCACTACGAGCAGTACTTC. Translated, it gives CASSETRDYHYEQYF.